These 9 T cell receptor beta chains were sequenced from one sample in a study of cytomegalovirus exposure and HLA in healthy donors (dated by TCRdb to about 2017). Library method: the immunoSEQ multiplex PCR assay. The multiplex PCR relied on a mix of 60 forward primers for TCR Vbeta segments and 13 reverse primers for TCR Jbeta segments. The table comes from immuneACCESS by way of TCRdb, which keeps in-frame sequences with V and J called. Part of the clones is missing from these tables; in studies checked, under half for an unresolved V gene and the rest for unknown reasons. For this sample the table gives some 180,000 clones, of which approximately 73% were detected only once. The ten biggest clones cover 2% to 2.5% of the sample. The sequenced sample consisted of PBMCs. The receptors were gathered from a woman in her thirties in good health and CMV-seropositive.

V and J are TRBV28 and TRBJ2-7; the D gene is possibly TRBD1 (6 bases). V was trimmed by 7 bases and J by 1 base, leaving 20 bases between them. This CDR3 spans 16 amino acids. Germline-derived CDR1 and CDR2 are MDHEN and SYDVKM. The CDR3, as DNA: TGTGCCAGCACCAACCCTCCGGGACAAACATCCTACGAGCAGTACTTC. Its protein product is CASTNPPGQTSYEQYF. The full variable domain, its missing parts supplied by reference TRBV28 and TRBJ2-7, is DVKVTQSSRYLVKRTGEKVFLECVQDMDHENMFWYRQDPGLGLRLIYFSYDVKMKEKGDIPEGYSVSREKKERFSLILESASTNQTSMYLCASTNPPGQTSYEQYFGPGTRLTVT.

J is TRBJ2-7 and V is TRBV9; TRBD1 agrees at 7 bases. The CDR3 sequence is 15 residues long. The germline gives CDR1 SGDLS, CDR2 YYNGEE. Losses at the gene ends were 3 bases for V and 1 base for J; bases not matched to a gene: 7. This CDR3 is CASSESGTVSYEQYF. The DNA of the CDR3 is TGTGCCAGCAGCGAATCCGGGACAGTTTCCTACGAGCAGTACTTC. Full variable domain (outside the CDR3, taken from reference TRBV9 and TRBJ2-7): DSGVTQTPKHLITATGQRVTLRCSPRSGDLSVYWYQQSLDQGLQFLIQYYNGEERAKGNILERFSAQQFPDLHSELNLSSLELGDSALYFCASSESGTVSYEQYFGPGTRLTVT.

The chain couples TRBV6-5 to TRBJ1-6; 7 nucleotides agree with TRBD1. Trimming took 4 bases from V and 7 from J; bases not matched to a gene: 4. Germline V gene data show CDR1 as MNHEY and CDR2 as SVGAGI. This CDR3 comprises 14 residues. The CDR3 nucleotides are TGTGCCAGCAGTTTCCGGGACAGCAATTCACCCCTCCACTTT. This codes for CASSFRDSNSPLHF.

The V call is TRBV28, the J call TRBJ1-1; D is undetermined. Germline V lookup: CDR1 MDHEN, CDR2 SYDVKM. With 1 base removed from V and 4 bases from J, the gap between germline ends came to 13 bases. This CDR3 is built from 15 residues. The CDR3 DNA reads TGTGCCAGCAGTTTATCACGGGGAAGAAGCACTGAAGCTTTCTTT. Its translation is CASSLSRGRSTEAFF.

This sequence joins TRBV2 and TRBJ2-5; 12 bases line up with TRBD2. CDR1 and CDR2 from the germline V gene are SNHLY and FYNNEI. The CDR3 length is 16 residues. Trimming took 6 bases from V and 0 from J; bases not matched to a gene: 5. The CDR3 region has the DNA TGTGCCAGCAGCCCTGGACTAGCGGGGCACCAAGAGACCCAGTACTTC. Amino acids: CASSPGLAGHQETQYF. The complete variable domain, with remaining parts taken from reference TRBV2 and TRBJ2-5, reads EPEVTQTPSHQVTQMGQEVILRCVPISNHLYFYWYRQILGQKVEFLVSFYNNEISEKSEIFDDQFSVERPDGSNFTLKIRSTKLEDSAMYFCASSPGLAGHQETQYFGPGTRLLVL.

The chain has TRBV4-3 and TRBJ2-2; D is unresolved. V was trimmed by 0 bases and J by 0 bases, leaving 8 bases between them. CDR1 is LGHNA, CDR2 YSLEER, per germline. This CDR3 spans 16 amino acids. This chain's CDR3 is CASSQDGGANTGELFF. CDR3 nucleotides: TGCGCCAGCAGCCAAGACGGCGGCGCGAACACCGGGGAGCTGTTTTTT.

V is TRBV4-3 and J is TRBJ1-3; 8 nucleotides line up with TRBD1. Unmatched junction bases numbered 15, after V lost 1 base and J lost 4 bases. Germline CDR1 LGHNA, CDR2 YSLEER. This CDR3 region has 19 residues. The CDR3: CASSQVYLPGQGEGNTIYF. The CDR3, as DNA: TGCGCCAGCAGCCAAGTTTACCTCCCAGGACAGGGAGAAGGAAACACCATATATTTT.

This rearrangement joins TRBV2 to TRBJ1-5, with 8 nucleotides matching TRBD1. CDR1 is SNHLY and CDR2 is FYNNEI in the germline V gene. V lost 5 bases, J lost 4 bases, and 4 bases stayed unmatched. This CDR3 comprises 14 residues. The DNA of the CDR3 is TGTGCCAGCAGTCGGACAGGGAGAAATCAGCCCCAGCATTTT. As protein: CASSRTGRNQPQHF.

This chain connects TRBV19 to TRBJ1-5; no clear D. The germline V and J ends were trimmed by 6 bases and 7 bases, with 16 bases remaining between them. The V gene's germline CDR1 is LNHDA and CDR2 SQIVND (reference sequence). The CDR3 covers 14 residues. The CDR3 region is CASRHPGDMQPQHF. The CDR3 nucleotides are TGTGCCAGTAGACATCCGGGAGATATGCAGCCCCAGCATTTT.